These 14 T cell receptor beta chains share one sample of origin, sequenced in a study of OX40 agonist ivuxolimab in advanced cancers. The data were produced by immunoSEQ multiplex PCR, yet TCRdb's version contains in-frame clones alone and is incomplete. Found here are approximately 77,000 clones, 91% of them singletons; the top ten hold approximately 14%. Source: CD4+ or CD8+ T cells sorted from blood, taken in a trial of the OX40 agonist ivuxolimab. These receptors came from an adult with an advanced solid tumor such as melanoma, head and neck, liver or kidney cancer.

The genes are TRBV19 and TRBJ1-1, with D tentatively TRBD1 (6 bases). Germline CDR1 LNHDA, CDR2 SQIVND (reference sequence). The CDR3 has 16 amino acids. Trimming removed 2 bases from V and 1 base from J, with 14 bases in between. The CDR3 DNA is TGTGCCAGTAGTATATATTCGGGGGGCCCGAACACTGAAGCTTTCTTT. This encodes CASSIYSGGPNTEAFF.

This chain links TRBV28 with TRBJ2-3; D call uncertain. This CDR3 is built from 12 residues. Germline-derived CDR1 and CDR2 are MDHEN and SYDVKM. With 6 bases removed from V and 4 bases from J, the gap between germline ends came to 8 bases. This CDR3 is CASSIAADTQYF. The CDR3, as DNA: TGTGCCAGCAGCATAGCCGCAGATACGCAGTATTTT.

The rearrangement joins TRBV5-1 to TRBJ2-1; TRBD2 is a possible D gene (5 bases). This CDR3 spans 15 amino acids. The ends were cut back, 1 base at V and 0 bases at J, with 8 bases in the middle. CDR1 and CDR2 from the germline V gene are SGHRS and YFSETQ. The CDR3 DNA reads as TGCGCCAGCAGCTTGTCAACTAGCTCCTACAATGAGCAGTTCTTC. Translating gives CASSLSTSSYNEQFF.

The gene calls are TRBV27 and TRBJ2-3, with TRBD1 matching over 7 bases. Germline-derived CDR1 and CDR2 are MNHEY and SMNVEV (reference sequence). Trimming at V came to 5 bases and at J to 5 bases, leaving 13 bases not matched to a gene. The CDR3 totals 16 residues. This CDR3 reads CASSNLNRGMRDTQYF. The CDR3 DNA follows: TGTGCCAGCAGTAACCTAAACAGGGGAATGAGAGATACGCAGTATTTT.

The rearrangement links TRBV11-2 to TRBJ1-1; D unclear. CDR3 length: 12 residues. From germline, CDR1 is SGHAT and CDR2 FQNNGV. The V end lost 5 bases, the J end lost 5 bases, and 9 bases lay between the germline ends. Here the CDR3 reads CASSPESTEAFF. DNA of the CDR3: TGTGCCAGCAGCCCCGAGTCGACTGAAGCTTTCTTT.

This clone was seen only once. The V and J genes are TRBV5-4 and TRBJ1-2; 9 nucleotides match TRBD1. CDR1 and CDR2 (germline): SGHNT, YYREEE (reference sequence). After removal of 6 bases from V and 7 bases from J, the junction contained 16 bases not matched to a gene. This CDR3 region has 16 residues. CDR3 amino acids: CASTEEGTGYVVGYTF. CDR3 DNA: TGTGCCAGCACCGAGGAGGGGACAGGGTATGTGGTTGGCTACACCTTC.

The chain combines TRBV5-8 with TRBJ2-3; 8 nucleotides match TRBD1. The CDR3 is 15 residues long. Unmatched junction bases numbered 9, after V lost 5 bases and J lost 4 bases. CDR1 and CDR2 from the germline V gene are SGHTS and YDEGEE. The CDR3 coding sequence is TGTGCCAGCAGTCCAGGGGGCGTTAGGGCAGATACGCAGTATTTT. Protein: CASSPGGVRADTQYF.

The chain joins TRBV27 to TRBJ2-7; D is unclear. The CDR3 spans 11 residues. Germline V gene sequence: CDR1 MNHEY, CDR2 SMNVEV (reference sequence). Trimming took 4 bases from V and 5 from J, leaving 6 bases between them. CDR3 sequence (DNA): TGTGCCAGCAGTTCTGGGGACGAGCAGTACTTC. This encodes CASSSGDEQYF.

V gene TRBV5-6 combines with J gene TRBJ1-5; D ambiguous. The length of the CDR3 is 13 residues. Germline V gene lookup returns CDR1 SGHDT and CDR2 YYEEEE. V gave up 0 bases and J gave up 5 bases, with 6 bases separating them. Written as DNA, the CDR3 is TGTGCCAGCAGCTTGGCGCTTGATCAGCCCCAGCATTTT. This sequence encodes CASSLALDQPQHF.

The V gene is TRBV9, the J gene TRBJ2-1; 10 nucleotides align to TRBD1. Losses at the gene ends were 3 bases for V and 6 bases for J; bases not matched to a gene: 6. CDR1 is SGDLS, CDR2 YYNGEE, per germline. There are 15 residues in the CDR3. As DNA, the CDR3 is TGTGCCAGCAGCGCACGACAGGGGGCCGTCAATGAGCAGTTCTTC. It yields the protein CASSARQGAVNEQFF.

The chain joins TRBV9 to TRBJ2-1, with 10 nucleotides matching TRBD2. Per germline, CDR1 SGDLS and CDR2 YYNGEE. This CDR3 spans 18 amino acids. V lost 1 base to trimming and J lost 8 bases; unmatched junction nucleotides: 15. The CDR3 here is CASSVSSVTSGMGDEQFF. The CDR3 DNA is TGTGCCAGCAGCGTATCCTCCGTAACTAGCGGGATGGGGGATGAGCAGTTCTTC.

The rearrangement joins TRBV6-6 to TRBJ2-7; a possible D gene is TRBD2 (5 bases). The CDR3 consists of 16 residues. V lost 7 bases and J 0 bases, leaving 19 bases between the germline ends. Germline CDR1 reads MNHNY; CDR2 reads SVGAGI (reference sequence). CDR3 region: CASTLGGQTRSYEQYF. CDR3 sequence (DNA): TGTGCCAGCACCCTCGGAGGCCAAACCCGCTCCTACGAGCAGTACTTC.

This chain uses TRBV4-3 with TRBJ2-1, with D perhaps matching TRBD2 (5 bases). The V end lost 0 bases, the J end lost 9 bases, and 15 bases lay between the germline ends. The CDR3 loop spans 15 amino acids. From germline, CDR1 is LGHNA and CDR2 YSLEER. This CDR3 is CASSQDRVGVSEQFF. The DNA of the CDR3 is TGCGCCAGCAGCCAAGATCGGGTGGGAGTGAGTGAGCAGTTCTTC.

J is TRBJ2-7 and V is TRBV28, with TRBD2 identical over 9 bases. CDR1 and CDR2 (germline): MDHEN, SYDVKM. The CDR3 sequence is 14 residues long. With 2 bases clipped from V and 6 bases from J, the junction kept 5 bases outside the gene matches. The CDR3 reads CASSLAGGPGEQYF. The CDR3 region has the DNA TGTGCCAGCAGTTTAGCGGGAGGGCCGGGCGAGCAGTACTTC. Full variable domain (rest looked up from reference TRBV28 and TRBJ2-7): DVKVTQSSRYLVKRTGEKVFLECVQDMDHENMFWYRQDPGLGLRLIYFSYDVKMKEKGDIPEGYSVSREKKERFSLILESASTNQTSMYLCASSLAGGPGEQYFGPGTRLTVT.